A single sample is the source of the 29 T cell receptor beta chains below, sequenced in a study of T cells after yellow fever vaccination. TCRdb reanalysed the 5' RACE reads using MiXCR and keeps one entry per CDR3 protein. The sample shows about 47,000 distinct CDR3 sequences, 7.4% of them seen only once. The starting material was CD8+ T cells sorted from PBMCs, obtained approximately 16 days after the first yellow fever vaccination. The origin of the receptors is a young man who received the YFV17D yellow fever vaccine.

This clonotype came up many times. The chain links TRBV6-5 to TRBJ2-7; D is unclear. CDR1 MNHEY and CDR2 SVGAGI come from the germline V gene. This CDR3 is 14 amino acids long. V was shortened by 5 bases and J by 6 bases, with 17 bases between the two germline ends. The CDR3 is CASSRGQRFGEQYF. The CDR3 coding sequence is TGTGCCAGCAGTCGTGGTCAGCGATTTGGCGAGCAGTACTTC.

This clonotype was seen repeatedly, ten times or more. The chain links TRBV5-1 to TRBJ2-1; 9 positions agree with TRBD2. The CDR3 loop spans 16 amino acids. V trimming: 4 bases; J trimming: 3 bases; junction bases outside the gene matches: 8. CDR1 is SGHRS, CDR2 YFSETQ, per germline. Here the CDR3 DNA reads TGCGCCAGCAGCCCCGCTAGCGGGGAAAACTACAATGAGCAGTTCTTC. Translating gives CASSPASGENYNEQFF.

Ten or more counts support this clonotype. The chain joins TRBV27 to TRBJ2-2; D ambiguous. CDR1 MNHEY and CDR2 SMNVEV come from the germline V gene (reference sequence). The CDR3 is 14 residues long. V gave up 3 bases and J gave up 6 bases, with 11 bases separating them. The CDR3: CASSFSAVSGELFF. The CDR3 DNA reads TGTGCCAGCAGTTTCTCCGCCGTGTCCGGGGAGCTGTTTTTT.

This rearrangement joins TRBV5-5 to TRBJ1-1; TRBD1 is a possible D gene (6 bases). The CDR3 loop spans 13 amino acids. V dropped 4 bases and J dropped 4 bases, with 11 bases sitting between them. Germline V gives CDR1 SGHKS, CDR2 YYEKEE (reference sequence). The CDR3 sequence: CASSHGQTTEAFF. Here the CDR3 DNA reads TGTGCCAGCAGCCATGGACAGACCACTGAAGCTTTCTTT.

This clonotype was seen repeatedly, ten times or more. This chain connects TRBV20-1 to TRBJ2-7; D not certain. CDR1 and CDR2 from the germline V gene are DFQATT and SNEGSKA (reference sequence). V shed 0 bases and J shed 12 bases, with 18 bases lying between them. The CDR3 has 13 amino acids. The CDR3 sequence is CSARDLASHRPYV. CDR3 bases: TGCAGTGCTAGAGATCTGGCCTCTCATAGGCCGTACGTC.

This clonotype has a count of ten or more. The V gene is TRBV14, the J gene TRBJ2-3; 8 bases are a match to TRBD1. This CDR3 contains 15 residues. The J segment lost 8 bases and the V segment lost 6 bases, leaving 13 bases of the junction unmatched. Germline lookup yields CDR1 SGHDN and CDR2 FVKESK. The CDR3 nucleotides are TGTGCCAGCAGACCCACCGGGACAGGTCTCGGTACGCAGTATTTT. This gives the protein CASRPTGTGLGTQYF. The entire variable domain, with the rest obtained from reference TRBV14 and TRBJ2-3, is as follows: EAGVTQFPSHSVIEKGQTVTLRCDPISGHDNLYWYRRVMGKEIKFLLHFVKESKQDESGMPNNRFLAERTGGTYSTLKVQPAELEDSGVYFCASRPTGTGLGTQYFGPGTRLTVL.

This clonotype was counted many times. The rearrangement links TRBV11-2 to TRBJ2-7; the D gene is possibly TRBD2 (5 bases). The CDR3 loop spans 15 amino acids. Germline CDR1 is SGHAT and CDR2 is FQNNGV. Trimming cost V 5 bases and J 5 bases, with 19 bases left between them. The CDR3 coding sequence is TGTGCCAGCAGCCTAGGACGGGGAGCAACGGACGAGCAGTACGTC. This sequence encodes CASSLGRGATDEQYV.

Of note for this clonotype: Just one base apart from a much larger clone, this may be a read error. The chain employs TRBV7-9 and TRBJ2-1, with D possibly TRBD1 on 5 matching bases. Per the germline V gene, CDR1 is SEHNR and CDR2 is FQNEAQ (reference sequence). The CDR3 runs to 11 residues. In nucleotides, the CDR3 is TGTGCCATCAGCTTAGGGGATGAGCAGTTCTTC. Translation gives CAISLGDEQFF.

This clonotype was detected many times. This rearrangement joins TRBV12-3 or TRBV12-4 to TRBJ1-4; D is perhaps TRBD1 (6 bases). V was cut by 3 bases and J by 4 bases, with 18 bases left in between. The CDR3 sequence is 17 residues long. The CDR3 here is CASSFGGETGLNEKLFF. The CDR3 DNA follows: TGTGCCAGCAGTTTTGGTGGAGAGACAGGCCTTAATGAAAAACTGTTTTTT.

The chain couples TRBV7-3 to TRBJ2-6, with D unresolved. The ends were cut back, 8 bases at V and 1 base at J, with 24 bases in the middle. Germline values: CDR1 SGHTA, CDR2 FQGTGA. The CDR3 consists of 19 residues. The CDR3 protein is CASGSTGTAAHSGANVLTF. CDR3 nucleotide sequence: TGTGCCAGCGGTTCCACCGGTACAGCAGCACATTCTGGGGCCAACGTCCTGACTTTC.

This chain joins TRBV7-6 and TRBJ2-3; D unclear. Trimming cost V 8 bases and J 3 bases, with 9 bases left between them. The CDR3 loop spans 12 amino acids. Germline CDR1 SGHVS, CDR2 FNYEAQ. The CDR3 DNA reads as TGTGCCAGCGGCCCGACGACAGATACGCAGTATTTT. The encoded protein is CASGPTTDTQYF.

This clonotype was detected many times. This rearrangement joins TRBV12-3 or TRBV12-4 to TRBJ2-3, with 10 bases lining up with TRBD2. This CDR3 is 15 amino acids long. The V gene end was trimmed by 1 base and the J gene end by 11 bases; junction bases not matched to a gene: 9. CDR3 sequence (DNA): TGTGCCAGCAGTTTAGTAAGCGGGGGGGCCGGGAAGCAGTATTTT. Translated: CASSLVSGGAGKQYF.

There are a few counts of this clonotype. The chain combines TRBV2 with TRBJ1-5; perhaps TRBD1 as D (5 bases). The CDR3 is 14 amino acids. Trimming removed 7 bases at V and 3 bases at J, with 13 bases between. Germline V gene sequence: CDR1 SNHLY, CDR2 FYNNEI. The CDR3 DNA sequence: TGTGCCAGCAACCCTAGGGGAGTCAATCAGCCCCAGCATTTT. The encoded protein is CASNPRGVNQPQHF.

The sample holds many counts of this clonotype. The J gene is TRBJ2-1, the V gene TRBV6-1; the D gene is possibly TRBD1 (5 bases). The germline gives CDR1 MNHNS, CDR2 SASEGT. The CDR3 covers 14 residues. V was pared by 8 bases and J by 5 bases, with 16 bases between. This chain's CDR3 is CASSYIGVNNEQFF. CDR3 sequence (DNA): TGTGCCAGCTCCTATATAGGGGTTAACAATGAGCAGTTCTTC.

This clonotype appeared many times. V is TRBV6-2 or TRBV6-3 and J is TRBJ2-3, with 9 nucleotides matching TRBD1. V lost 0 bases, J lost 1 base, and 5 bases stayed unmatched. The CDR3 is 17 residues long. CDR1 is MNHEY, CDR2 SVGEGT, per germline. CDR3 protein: CASSYSGQGFGTDTQYF. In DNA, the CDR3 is TGTGCCAGCAGTTACTCTGGACAGGGGTTCGGCACAGATACGCAGTATTTT.

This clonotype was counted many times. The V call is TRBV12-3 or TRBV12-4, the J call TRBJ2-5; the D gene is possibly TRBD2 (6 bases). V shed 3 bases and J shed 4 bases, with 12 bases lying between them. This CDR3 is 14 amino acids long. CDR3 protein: CASSFSMGGETQYF. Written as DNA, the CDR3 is TGTGCCAGCAGTTTTTCCATGGGGGGAGAGACCCAGTACTTC.

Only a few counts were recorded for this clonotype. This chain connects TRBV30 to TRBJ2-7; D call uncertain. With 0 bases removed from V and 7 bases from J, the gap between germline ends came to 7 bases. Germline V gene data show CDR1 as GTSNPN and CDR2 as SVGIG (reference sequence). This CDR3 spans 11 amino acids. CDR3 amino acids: CAWSVVREQYF. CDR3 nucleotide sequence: TGTGCCTGGAGTGTAGTGAGGGAGCAGTACTTC.

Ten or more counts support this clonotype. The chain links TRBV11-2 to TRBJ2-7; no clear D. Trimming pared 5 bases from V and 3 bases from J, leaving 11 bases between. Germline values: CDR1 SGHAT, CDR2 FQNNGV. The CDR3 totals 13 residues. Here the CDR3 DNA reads TGTGCCAGCAGCAAGCAGATTTTCTACGAGCAGTACGTC. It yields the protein CASSKQIFYEQYV.

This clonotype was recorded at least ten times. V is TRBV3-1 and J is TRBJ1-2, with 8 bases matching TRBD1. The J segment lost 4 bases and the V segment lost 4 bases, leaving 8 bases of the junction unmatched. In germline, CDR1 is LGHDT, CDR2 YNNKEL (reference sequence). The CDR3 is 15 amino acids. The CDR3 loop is CASSPTGTGAYGYTF. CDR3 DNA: TGTGCCAGCAGCCCGACCGGGACAGGCGCCTATGGCTACACCTTC.

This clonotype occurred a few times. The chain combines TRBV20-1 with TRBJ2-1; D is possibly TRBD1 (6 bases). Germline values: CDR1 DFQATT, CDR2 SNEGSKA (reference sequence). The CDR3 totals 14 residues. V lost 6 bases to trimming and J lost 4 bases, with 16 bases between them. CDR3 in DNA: TGCAGTGCCCGTAGAAACAGGGATTACAATGAGCAGTTCTTC. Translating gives CSARRNRDYNEQFF.

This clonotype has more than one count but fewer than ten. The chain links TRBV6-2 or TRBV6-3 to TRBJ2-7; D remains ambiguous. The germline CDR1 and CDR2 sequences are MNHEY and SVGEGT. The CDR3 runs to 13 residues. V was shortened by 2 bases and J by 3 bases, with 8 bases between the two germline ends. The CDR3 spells CASSYRQFYEQYF. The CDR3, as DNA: TGTGCCAGCAGTTACAGGCAGTTCTACGAGCAGTACTTC.

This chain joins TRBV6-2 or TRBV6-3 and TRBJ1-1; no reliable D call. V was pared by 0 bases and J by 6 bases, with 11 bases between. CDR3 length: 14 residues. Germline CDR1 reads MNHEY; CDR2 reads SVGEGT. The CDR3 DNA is TGTGCCAGCAGTTACTCGTGGGGAACATCTGAAGCTTTCTTT. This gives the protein CASSYSWGTSEAFF.

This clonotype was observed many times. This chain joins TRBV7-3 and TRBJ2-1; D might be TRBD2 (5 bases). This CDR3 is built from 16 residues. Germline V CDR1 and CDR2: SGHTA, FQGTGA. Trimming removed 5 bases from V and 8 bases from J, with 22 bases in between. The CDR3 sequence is CASSASRGPSRYEQFF. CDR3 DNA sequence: TGTGCCAGCAGCGCTAGCCGCGGCCCATCGCGGTATGAGCAGTTCTTC.

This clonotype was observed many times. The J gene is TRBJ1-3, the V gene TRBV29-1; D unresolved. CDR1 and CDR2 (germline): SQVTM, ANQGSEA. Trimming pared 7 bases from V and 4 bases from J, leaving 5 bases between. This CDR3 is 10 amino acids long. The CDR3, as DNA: TGCAGCGCCATGGGAAACACCATATATTTT. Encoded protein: CSAMGNTIYF.

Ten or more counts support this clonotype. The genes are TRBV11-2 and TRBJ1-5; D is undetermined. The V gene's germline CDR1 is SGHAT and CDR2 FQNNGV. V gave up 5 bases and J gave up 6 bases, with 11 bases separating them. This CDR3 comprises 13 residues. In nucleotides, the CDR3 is TGTGCCAGCAGCAGACATGTCAGTCAGCCCCAGCATTTT. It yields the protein CASSRHVSQPQHF.

This CDR3 is CASSWTTYGYNEQFF. Here the CDR3 DNA reads TGTGCCAGCAGCTGGACTACCTATGGGTACAATGAGCAGTTCTTC. The rearrangement joins TRBV13 to TRBJ2-1, with D possibly being TRBD2 (6 bases). CDR3 length: 15 residues. Germline V gene lookup returns CDR1 PRHDT and CDR2 FYEKMQ (reference sequence). Trimming shortened V by 4 bases and J by 4 bases, and 14 bases separated the two germline ends.

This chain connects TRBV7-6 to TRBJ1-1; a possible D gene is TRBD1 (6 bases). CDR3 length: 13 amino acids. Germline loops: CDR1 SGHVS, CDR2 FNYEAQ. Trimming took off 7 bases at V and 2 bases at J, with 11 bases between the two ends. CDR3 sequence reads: CASKGGENTEAFF. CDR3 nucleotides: TGTGCCAGCAAGGGGGGGGAAAACACTGAAGCTTTCTTT.

CDR3 in DNA: TGCGCCAGCAGCCAAGATCTTAGGGCACCAAGGGTATCCTACAATGAGCAGTTCTTC. It specifies CASSQDLRAPRVSYNEQFF. The chain has TRBV4-1 and TRBJ2-1; no clear D gene. V was pared by 0 bases and J by 1 base, with 19 bases between. This CDR3 is built from 19 residues. The germline V gene has CDR1 MGHRA and CDR2 YSYEKL.

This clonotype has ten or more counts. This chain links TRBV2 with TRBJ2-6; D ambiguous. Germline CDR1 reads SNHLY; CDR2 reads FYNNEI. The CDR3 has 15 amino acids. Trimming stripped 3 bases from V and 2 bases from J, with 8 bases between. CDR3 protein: CASSEELPGANVLTF. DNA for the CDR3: TGTGCCAGCAGTGAGGAACTCCCTGGGGCCAACGTCCTGACTTTC.